The 13 T cell receptor beta chains presented below share a single source sample, sequenced in a study of technical replicates of blood from several donors. Libraries were prepared by immunoSEQ multiplex PCR; TCRdb keeps only in-frame clonotypes and omits some of them. The data show tens of thousands of clones, roughly 95% seen once. The material sequenced was T cells isolated from PBMCs. The origin of the receptors is a human donor in good health.

V usage is TRBV9 and J usage is TRBJ2-7, with 7 bases matching TRBD2. This CDR3 comprises 14 residues. Per the germline V gene, CDR1 is SGDLS and CDR2 is YYNGEE. V lost 0 bases and J lost 7; bases outside the gene matches: 7. CDR3 sequence: CASSVGAGVGEQYF. The DNA for the CDR3 is TGTGCCAGCAGCGTAGGGGCGGGAGTAGGGGAGCAGTACTTC.

The V gene is TRBV28, the J gene TRBJ2-7, with TRBD1 identical over 10 bases. Germline V CDR1 and CDR2: MDHEN, SYDVKM. V was pared by 2 bases and J by 2 bases, with 3 bases of the junction left unmatched. The CDR3 runs 15 residues. The DNA of the CDR3 is TGTGCCAGCAGTTTAAGGGACAGGGGTCCCTACGAGCAGTACTTC. Its protein is CASSLRDRGPYEQYF.

This chain connects TRBV11-2 to TRBJ2-1, with TRBD2 matching over 7 bases. J lost 4 bases, V lost 6 bases, and 6 bases had no gene match. Germline V gene data show CDR1 as SGHAT and CDR2 as FQNNGV. The CDR3 sequence is 14 residues long. This chain's CDR3 is CASSYGGGYNEQFF. CDR3 sequence (DNA): TGTGCCAGCAGTTATGGCGGGGGTTACAATGAGCAGTTCTTC.

The rearrangement links TRBV9 to TRBJ1-2; 8 positions match TRBD1. V lost 3 bases, J lost 9 bases, and 7 bases stayed unmatched. The CDR3 sequence is 13 residues long. Germline CDR1 SGDLS, CDR2 YYNGEE. As DNA, the CDR3 is TGTGCCAGCAGCGCACACGGACAGGGCCGCTACACCTTC. As protein: CASSAHGQGRYTF. The whole variable domain, remainder taken from reference TRBV9 and TRBJ1-2, is DSGVTQTPKHLITATGQRVTLRCSPRSGDLSVYWYQQSLDQGLQFLIQYYNGEERAKGNILERFSAQQFPDLHSELNLSSLELGDSALYFCASSAHGQGRYTFGSGTRLTVV.

The chain couples TRBV7-2 to TRBJ1-1; D not certain. Germline V gene data show CDR1 as SGHTA and CDR2 as FQGNSA. Trimming cost V 5 bases and J 0 bases, with 13 bases left between them. The CDR3 is 15 residues long. The CDR3 DNA is TGTGCCAGCAGCCCTCATGGCAGTCTGAACACTGAAGCTTTCTTT. Protein: CASSPHGSLNTEAFF.

The V gene is TRBV7-2, the J gene TRBJ2-7; TRBD2 aligns across 11 bases. Germline lookup yields CDR1 SGHTA and CDR2 FQGNSA. J was trimmed by 5 bases and V by 5 bases; bases with no gene match: 8. The CDR3 extends over 15 amino acids. The CDR3 region has the DNA TGTGCCAGCAGCCTACTAGCGGGAGAGGTCAACGAGCAGTACTTC. This translates into CASSLLAGEVNEQYF.

This chain joins TRBV19 and TRBJ2-7, with 14 bases identical to TRBD2. J was trimmed by 3 bases and V by 5 bases; bases with no gene match: 3. CDR1 LNHDA and CDR2 SQIVND come from the germline V gene (reference sequence). CDR3 size: 15 residues. CDR3 DNA: TGTGCCAGTAGTCCCGGGACTAGCGGGGGCTACGAGCAGTACTTC. This codes for CASSPGTSGGYEQYF.

The genes are TRBV10-3 and TRBJ1-1; weak D call: TRBD1 (6 bases). The germline CDR1 and CDR2 sequences are ENHRY and SYGVKD. V lost 6 bases and J 1 base, leaving 15 bases between the germline ends. This CDR3 spans 15 amino acids. CDR3 protein: CAISVRGASNTEAFF. DNA for the CDR3: TGTGCCATCAGCGTCCGGGGGGCATCGAACACTGAAGCTTTCTTT.

The chain has TRBV6-5 and TRBJ1-2, with D possibly TRBD1 on 5 matching bases. The CDR3 runs to 14 residues. From germline, CDR1 is MNHEY and CDR2 SVGAGI. V lost 1 base, J lost 4 bases, and 10 bases lay in between. In nucleotides, the CDR3 is TGTGCCAGCAGTTACTTCGGGGGTGGCTATGGCTACACCTTC. Translating it yields CASSYFGGGYGYTF.

The chain links TRBV4-2 to TRBJ1-2; TRBD1 matches at 10 bases. The V gene's germline CDR1 is LGHNA and CDR2 YNFKEQ. J was trimmed by 5 bases and V by 3 bases; bases with no gene match: 3. The CDR3 contains 14 residues. CDR3 sequence reads: CASSHPGQGYGYTF. The CDR3 coding sequence is TGTGCCAGCAGCCATCCGGGACAGGGGTATGGCTACACCTTC.

This clone was seen once. V and J are TRBV7-6 and TRBJ1-1; D is undetermined. The germline V and J ends were trimmed by 1 base and 4 bases, with 4 bases remaining between them. Looked up from germline, CDR1 is SGHVS and CDR2 is FNYEAQ. This CDR3 region has 12 residues. The CDR3 nucleotides are TGTGCCAGCAGCTTAGACAGCACTGAAGCTTTCTTT. Amino acids: CASSLDSTEAFF. Based on the CDR3 plus reference TRBV7-6 and TRBJ1-1, the full variable domain is GAGVSQSPRYKVTKRGQDVALRCDPISGHVSLYWYRQALGQGPEFLTYFNYEAQQDKSGLPNDRFSAERPEGSISTLTIQRTEQRDSAMYRCASSLDSTEAFFGQGTRLTVV.

This rearrangement joins TRBV11-3 to TRBJ2-2; maybe TRBD2 (5 bases). Deletions cut 6 bases from V and 6 bases from J, with 14 bases between. CDR1 SGHNT and CDR2 YENEEA come from the germline V gene. This CDR3 comprises 14 residues. In DNA form, the CDR3 reads TGTGCCAGCAGGTCGCGGGCGCAACCCGGGGAGCTGTTTTTT. Translated, it gives CASRSRAQPGELFF. Drawing the rest from reference TRBV11-3 and TRBJ2-2, the complete variable domain is EAGVVQSPRYKIIEKKQPVAFWCNPISGHNTLYWYLQNLGQGPELLIRYENEEAVDDSQLPKDRFSAERLKGVDSTLKIQPAELGDSAVYLCASRSRAQPGELFFGEGSRLTVL.

The CDR3 DNA reads TGTGCCAGCAGCTGGGTACCTTCCCAGGGGTTCTACGAGCAGTACTTC. Translated: CASSWVPSQGFYEQYF. The chain combines TRBV5-4 with TRBJ2-7, with D possibly TRBD1 on 6 matching bases. From germline, CDR1 is SGHNT and CDR2 YYREEE (reference sequence). This CDR3 contains 16 residues. Trimming removed 3 bases at V and 3 bases at J, with 19 bases between.